These 21 T cell receptor beta chains were all obtained from the same sample, sequenced in a study of shared clonotypes between healthy human individuals. Measured with immunoSEQ multiplex PCR; TCRdb has only the in-frame clones, and not every one. The sample lists about 1,900,000 clones; 85% to 95% were seen once. Naive-designated CD8 cells lacked CD45RO, were positively enriched for CCR7, and omitted terminally differentiated effector memory CD45RA+ cells. The specimen sequenced was naive CD8+ T cells sorted from blood. These TCRs come from a man aged 18 to 29 in good health.

The chain employs TRBV10-3 and TRBJ1-2, with D perhaps matching TRBD1 (5 bases). This CDR3 region has 15 residues. Trimming left V 4 bases short and J 0 bases short, with 12 bases between. Germline loops: CDR1 ENHRY, CDR2 SYGVKD. CDR3 coding DNA: TGTGCCATCAGTGCCGAAGAAGGGGCTAACTATGGCTACACCTTC. The encoded protein is CAISAEEGANYGYTF.

This clone occurred a few times. The chain employs TRBV4-1 and TRBJ1-6, with D tentatively TRBD1 (5 bases). The V gene's germline CDR1 is MGHRA and CDR2 YSYEKL. V was clipped by 3 bases and J by 8 bases, with 11 bases between them. This CDR3 spans 14 amino acids. DNA of the CDR3: TGCGCCAGCAGCCACGGAGGGGTACATTCACCCCTCCACTTT. It is translated as CASSHGGVHSPLHF.

V usage is TRBV6-6 and J usage is TRBJ1-6; 11 nucleotides agree with TRBD1. The CDR3 has 14 amino acids. V lost 4 bases to trimming and J lost 9 bases; unmatched junction nucleotides: 2. Germline V gives CDR1 MNHNY, CDR2 SVGAGI (reference sequence). CDR3 loop: CASSSGQGVSPLHF. CDR3 in DNA: TGTGCCAGCAGTTCGGGACAGGGGGTTTCACCCCTCCACTTT.

The sample holds one count of this clone. This chain links TRBV10-3 with TRBJ2-1, with 13 bases lining up with TRBD2. The CDR3 has 13 amino acids. Germline V gene sequence: CDR1 ENHRY, CDR2 SYGVKD. V lost 10 bases to trimming and J lost 8 bases; unmatched junction nucleotides: 5. CDR3 nucleotide sequence: TGTGCCACCTGGACTAGCGGGAGCGATGAGCAGTTCTTC. This gives the protein CATWTSGSDEQFF.

This chain's CDR3 is CASRLTSAETQYF. In DNA, the CDR3 is TGTGCCAGCAGGCTGACTAGCGCGGAGACCCAGTACTTC. The rearrangement uses TRBV6-1 and TRBJ2-5; 8 nucleotides match TRBD2. From germline, CDR1 is MNHNS and CDR2 SASEGT. The CDR3 runs 13 residues. Trimming took 6 bases from V and 5 from J; bases not matched to a gene: 5.

CDR3 amino acids: CASSFRGRETQYF. In DNA, the CDR3 is TGTGCCAGCAGCTTCAGGGGCCGGGAGACCCAGTACTTC. The chain links TRBV5-4 to TRBJ2-5, with D possibly TRBD1 on 6 matching bases. CDR1 is SGHNT and CDR2 is YYREEE in the germline V gene (reference sequence). CDR3 size: 13 residues. V was pared by 2 bases and J by 5 bases, with 10 bases between.

V is TRBV4-1 and J is TRBJ2-7; either TRBD1 or TRBD2 may fit D (5 bases each). Trimming pared 4 bases from V and 0 bases from J, leaving 13 bases between. CDR1 MGHRA and CDR2 YSYEKL come from the germline V gene. This CDR3 is built from 15 residues. CDR3 sequence (DNA): TGCGCCAGCAGCCCGAGCGAGGGGTCCTCCTACGAGCAGTACTTC. It specifies CASSPSEGSSYEQYF.

The chain couples TRBV11-2 to TRBJ1-1, with D possibly being TRBD1 (6 bases). This CDR3 is 14 amino acids long. Germline CDR1 SGHAT, CDR2 FQNNGV. V shed 1 base and J shed 7 bases, with 13 bases lying between them. CDR3 region: CASSLVSQGIEAFF. The CDR3 DNA reads TGTGCCAGCAGCTTAGTTTCTCAGGGGATTGAAGCTTTCTTT.

Notes on this clone: The identical CDR3 is also encoded by other nucleotide sequences in the sample. The rearrangement uses TRBV2 and TRBJ1-5; no definite D call. V lost 4 bases and J lost 6, with 4 bases in between. The germline V gene encodes CDR1 SNHLY and CDR2 FYNNEI. The CDR3 runs to 11 residues. The CDR3: CASSVGQPQHF. In nucleotides, the CDR3 is TGTGCCAGCAGTGTGGGTCAGCCCCAGCATTTT.

The V gene is TRBV7-9, the J gene TRBJ1-4; perhaps TRBD1 as D (6 bases). Looked up from germline, CDR1 is SEHNR and CDR2 is FQNEAQ (reference sequence). The CDR3 length is 17 residues. V lost 3 bases and J 0 bases, leaving 14 bases between the germline ends. The CDR3 nucleotides are TGTGCCAGCAGCTTCGCGGGAGGGGGGGCAACTAATGAAAAACTGTTTTTT. Amino acid sequence: CASSFAGGGATNEKLFF.

V gene TRBV27 combines with J gene TRBJ2-3; TRBD2 matches at 7 bases. The CDR3 totals 15 residues. Trimming cost V 5 bases and J 1 base; bases outside gene matches: 6. In germline, CDR1 is MNHEY, CDR2 SMNVEV (reference sequence). Here the CDR3 reads CASSPSGLGTDTQYF. The CDR3 DNA reads as TGTGCCAGCAGTCCTAGCGGTCTCGGCACAGATACGCAGTATTTT.

V usage is TRBV5-1 and J usage is TRBJ2-5; D possibly corresponds to TRBD1 (6 bases). CDR3 length: 13 amino acids. V was clipped by 3 bases and J by 3 bases, with 9 bases between them. The germline V gene has CDR1 SGHRS and CDR2 YFSETQ. The CDR3 coding sequence is TGCGCCAGCAGCTCACCAGGGGAAGAGACCCAGTACTTC. Its protein product is CASSSPGEETQYF.

The V call is TRBV7-9, the J call TRBJ2-1; D gene unclear. V gave up 4 bases and J gave up 0 bases, with 13 bases separating them. CDR1 is SEHNR and CDR2 is FQNEAQ in the germline V gene (reference sequence). This CDR3 contains 16 residues. CDR3 in DNA: TGTGCCAGCAGCTCGGGTGGGCTGAGCTCCTACAATGAGCAGTTCTTC. It specifies CASSSGGLSSYNEQFF. Variable domain in full (rest from reference TRBV7-9 and TRBJ2-1): DTGVSQNPRHKITKRGQNVTFRCDPISEHNRLYWYRQTLGQGPEFLTYFQNEAQLEKSRLLSDRFSAERPKGSFSTLEIQRTEQGDSAMYLCASSSGGLSSYNEQFFGPGTRLTVL.

This clone was counted once. The chain has TRBV27 and TRBJ1-5; D possibly corresponds to TRBD1 (5 bases). CDR1 and CDR2 from the germline V gene are MNHEY and SMNVEV (reference sequence). The CDR3 loop spans 15 amino acids. The germline V and J ends were trimmed by 6 bases and 2 bases, with 14 bases remaining between them. CDR3 bases: TGTGCCAGCAGAACCACAGGCCCTGGCAATCAGCCCCAGCATTTT. Translation gives CASRTTGPGNQPQHF.

CDR3 residues: CASSEEGAGGLLGTQYF. DNA of the CDR3: TGTGCCAGCAGTGAAGAAGGGGCGGGAGGATTGCTTGGGACCCAGTACTTC. The V call is TRBV2, the J call TRBJ2-5; TRBD2 agrees at 8 bases. Germline values: CDR1 SNHLY, CDR2 FYNNEI. Trimming at V came to 1 base and at J to 7 bases, leaving 14 bases not matched to a gene. This CDR3 is built from 17 residues.

The chain has TRBV7-8 and TRBJ2-3; 10 bases fit TRBD2. Trimming at V came to 1 base and at J to 5 bases, leaving 15 bases not matched to a gene. Germline assignment: CDR1 SGHVS and CDR2 FQNEAQ. The CDR3 is 19 residues long. This chain's CDR3 is CASSLVSSGRARDEDTQYF. The DNA of the CDR3 is TGTGCCAGCAGCTTAGTATCCAGCGGGAGGGCCCGCGATGAAGATACGCAGTATTTT.

The chain uses TRBV4-1 and TRBJ2-1; 7 nucleotides match TRBD2. The V gene end was trimmed by 1 base and the J gene end by 8 bases; junction bases not matched to a gene: 5. The V gene's germline CDR1 is MGHRA and CDR2 YSYEKL. The CDR3 length is 14 residues. The CDR3 sequence: CASSQGPAGDEQFF. CDR3 bases: TGCGCCAGCAGCCAAGGACCTGCGGGGGATGAGCAGTTCTTC.

The CDR3 sequence: CASSQTGETQETQYF. CDR3 in DNA: TGTGCCAGCAGTCAAACAGGGGAAACCCAAGAGACCCAGTACTTC. This rearrangement joins TRBV6-5 to TRBJ2-5; 7 nucleotides line up with TRBD1. The CDR3 runs 15 residues. Per germline, CDR1 MNHEY and CDR2 SVGAGI. The ends lost 5 bases at V and 1 base at J; junction bases unmatched: 7.

Concerning this clone itself: The same CDR3 can be traced to other DNA sequences in this sample. The rearrangement links TRBV5-6 to TRBJ2-7; 7 nucleotides line up with TRBD1. This CDR3 has 14 amino acids. V was clipped by 0 bases and J by 2 bases; unmatched bases: 2. Germline CDR1 reads SGHDT; CDR2 reads YYEEEE. DNA for the CDR3: TGTGCCAGCAGCTTGGGACAGGGACCCTACGAGCAGTACTTC. As protein: CASSLGQGPYEQYF.

V gene TRBV7-9 combines with J gene TRBJ1-6; no firm D call. V lost 1 base to trimming and J lost 4 bases, with 8 bases between them. This CDR3 has 15 amino acids. CDR1 SEHNR and CDR2 FQNEAQ come from the germline V gene (reference sequence). The CDR3 loop is CASSLVDGYNSPLHF. The CDR3 DNA reads as TGTGCCAGCAGCTTAGTAGACGGTTATAATTCACCCCTCCACTTT.

V usage is TRBV29-1 and J usage is TRBJ2-1, with 15 positions matching TRBD2. Germline V gene data show CDR1 as SQVTM and CDR2 as ANQGSEA. The V segment lost 3 bases and the J segment 7 bases; nucleotides outside the gene matches: 7. The CDR3 sequence is 16 residues long. The CDR3 spells CSVEGLAGGQGNEQFF. CDR3 DNA sequence: TGCAGCGTTGAGGGACTAGCGGGGGGCCAAGGGAATGAGCAGTTCTTC.